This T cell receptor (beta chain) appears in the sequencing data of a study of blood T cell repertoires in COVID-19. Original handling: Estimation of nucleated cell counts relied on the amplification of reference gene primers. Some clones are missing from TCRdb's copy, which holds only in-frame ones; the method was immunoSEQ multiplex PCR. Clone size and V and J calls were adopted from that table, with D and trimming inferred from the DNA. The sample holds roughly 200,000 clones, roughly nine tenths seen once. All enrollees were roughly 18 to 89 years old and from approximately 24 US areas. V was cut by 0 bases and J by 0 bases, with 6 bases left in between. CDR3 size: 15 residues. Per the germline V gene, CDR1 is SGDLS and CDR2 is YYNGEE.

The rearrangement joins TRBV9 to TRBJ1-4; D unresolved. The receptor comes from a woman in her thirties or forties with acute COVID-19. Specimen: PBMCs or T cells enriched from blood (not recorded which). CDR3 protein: CASSVGGATNEKLFF. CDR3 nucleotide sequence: TGTGCCAGCAGCGTAGGCGGCGCAACTAATGAAAAACTGTTTTTT. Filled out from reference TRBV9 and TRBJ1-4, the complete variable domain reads DSGVTQTPKHLITATGQRVTLRCSPRSGDLSVYWYQQSLDQGLQFLIQYYNGEERAKGNILERFSAQQFPDLHSELNLSSLELGDSALYFCASSVGGATNEKLFFGSGTQLSVL.